The clone carrying this TCR beta chain was seen just once. This sample stems from a study of blood T cell repertoires in COVID-19. Study background: The origin of the acute and convalescent COVID-19 samples was the United States, Italy and Spain.

J gave up 3 bases and V 6 bases, and 8 bases lay outside the gene matches. CDR1 is MNHEY and CDR2 is SVGAGI in the germline V gene. The CDR3 is made up of 15 amino acids. Profiling relied on immunoSEQ multiplex PCR, and the TCRdb table lists in-frame clones only, not all of them. The repertoire has about 160,000 clones, over 70% of them found once; the top ten carry about 5%. Which cohort a participant joined came from the clinical history participants gave. This receptor was obtained from a woman aged 35 to 49 with acute COVID-19. The chain carries TRBV6-5 and TRBJ1-5, with 7 bases matching TRBD1. Specimen: PBMCs or T cells enriched from blood (not recorded which). In DNA, the CDR3 is TGTGCCAGCAGACAACCTACAGGGGCCAATCAGCCCCAGCATTTT. As protein: CASRQPTGANQPQHF.